The 27 T cell receptor beta chains given below trace back to one sample, sequenced in a study of blood T cells in healthy people across ages. Then a second PCR, running about 6 to 12 cycles, was carried out with a sample-barcoded 5' primer and a J-beta primer mix. One entry per CDR3 protein, called by TCRdb with MiXCR from the 5' RACE reads. This table holds about 1,600,000 distinct CDR3 sequences, about 43% found once. Sequencing was carried out using blood. The source is a woman aged 18-35 years in good health.

The chain links TRBV28 to TRBJ2-7, with D perhaps given as TRBD1 or TRBD2 (5 bases each). Trimming pared 3 bases from V and 2 bases from J, leaving 11 bases between. There are 14 residues in the CDR3. From germline, CDR1 is MDHEN and CDR2 SYDVKM. The CDR3 spells CASSFRGEAYEQYF. The CDR3 coding sequence is TGTGCCAGCAGTTTCCGAGGGGAAGCCTACGAGCAGTACTTC.

The chain has TRBV29-1 and TRBJ1-4; possibly TRBD1 for D (6 bases). V lost 6 bases, J lost 4 bases, and 15 bases lay in between. The CDR3 is 14 residues long. In germline, CDR1 is SQVTM, CDR2 ANQGSEA. The CDR3, as DNA: TGCAGCGTCTCGCAGGGGCACGGTAATGAAAAACTGTTTTTT. Its translation is CSVSQGHGNEKLFF.

The genes are TRBV3-1 and TRBJ2-7; the match to TRBD2 covers 10 bases. V shed 0 bases, J shed 3 bases, and the junction held 11 bases outside the gene matches. This CDR3 spans 18 amino acids. The germline V gene has CDR1 LGHDT and CDR2 YNNKEL (reference sequence). CDR3 sequence (DNA): TGTGCCAGCAGCCAAGATGGCGCTAGCGGGGGTACCCACTACGAGCAGTACTTC. The encoded protein is CASSQDGASGGTHYEQYF.

On this clonotype itself: One junction end disagrees with the germline gene, perhaps due to a read error. The chain couples TRBV3-1 to TRBJ2-7; D ambiguous. The CDR3 loop spans 13 amino acids. Germline loops: CDR1 LGHDT, CDR2 YNNKEL (reference sequence). The CDR3 DNA follows: TGTGCCAGCAGCCACGCCGGCTCCGACGAGCAGTACTTC. Protein: CASSHAGSDEQYF.

This clonotype was recorded a few times. V gene TRBV7-9 combines with J gene TRBJ1-6; D remains unclear. This CDR3 comprises 15 residues. Germline V gene data show CDR1 as SEHNR and CDR2 as FQNEAQ (reference sequence). V was cut by 4 bases and J by 6 bases, with 13 bases left in between. CDR3 sequence (DNA): TGTGCCAGCAGCTCAGCGGACGTGCCTAATTCACCCCTCCACTTT. This gives the protein CASSSADVPNSPLHF. Full variable domain (rest looked up from reference TRBV7-9 and TRBJ1-6): DTGVSQNPRHKITKRGQNVTFRCDPISEHNRLYWYRQTLGQGPEFLTYFQNEAQLEKSRLLSDRFSAERPKGSFSTLEIQRTEQGDSAMYLCASSSADVPNSPLHFGNGTRLTVT.

V gene TRBV4-1 combines with J gene TRBJ1-1; D ambiguous. The CDR3 has 16 residues. The germline V and J ends were trimmed by 3 bases and 6 bases, with 20 bases remaining between them. Germline CDR1 MGHRA, CDR2 YSYEKL. As DNA, the CDR3 is TGCGCCAGCAGCCAGTCCGGACCTAGGTGGAGTTCTGAAGCTTTCTTT. This sequence encodes CASSQSGPRWSSEAFF.

The chain joins TRBV12-3 or TRBV12-4 to TRBJ2-1, with D tentatively TRBD1 or TRBD2 (5 bases each). The DNA end is a closer match to TRBJ2-7, so the J assignment may be wrong. The CDR3 covers 15 residues. CDR3 in DNA: TGTGCCAGCACCAAACGGGGCGAGGCTGGGAATGAGCAGTACTTC. This sequence encodes CASTKRGEAGNEQYF.

This clonotype was picked up a small number of times. This chain uses TRBV12-3 or TRBV12-4 with TRBJ2-5; 8 nucleotides agree with TRBD2. The CDR3 loop spans 16 amino acids. The ends lost 4 bases at V and 7 bases at J; junction bases unmatched: 14. The CDR3 DNA follows: TGTGCCAGCAGTTCGAGGTTAGCGGGGTTTGAGTCGACCCAGTACTTC. It encodes CASSSRLAGFESTQYF.

CDR3 protein: CASSPPSGISEQYF. DNA for the CDR3: TGTGCCAGCTCACCACCGTCAGGGATCAGCGAGCAGTACTTC. The V and J genes are TRBV18 and TRBJ2-5, with a weak D call TRBD1 (5 bases). Near its end, the DNA agrees better with TRBJ2-7, so the J call may be wrong. CDR3 length: 14 amino acids. Germline V gene lookup returns CDR1 KGHSH and CDR2 LQKENI.

This chain joins TRBV29-1 and TRBJ1-1; 7 bases align to TRBD1. V gave up 1 base and J gave up 3 bases; unmatched junction bases: 5. Germline CDR1 is SQVTM and CDR2 is ANQGSEA. The CDR3 spans 14 residues. CDR3 region: CSVEGADRDTEAFF. The CDR3 DNA follows: TGCAGCGTTGAAGGGGCAGACAGGGACACTGAAGCTTTCTTT.

There are a few counts of this clonotype. The gene calls are TRBV7-3 and TRBJ2-6; D possibly corresponds to TRBD2 (5 bases). Deletions cut 4 bases from V and 2 bases from J, with 15 bases between. This CDR3 spans 17 amino acids. The germline gives CDR1 SGHTA, CDR2 FQGTGA. The CDR3 nucleotides read TGTGCCAGCAGCTCGCACACCACTAGGGCTGGGGCCAACGTCCTGACTTTC. Translating gives CASSSHTTRAGANVLTF.

This chain connects TRBV7-2 to TRBJ1-5; no clear D. The germline V gene has CDR1 SGHTA and CDR2 FQGNSA. Trimming stripped 5 bases from V and 5 bases from J, with 10 bases between. The CDR3 has 13 amino acids. The CDR3 DNA reads as TGTGCCAGCAGCCAGGACGAGGATCAGCCCCAGCATTTT. The encoded protein is CASSQDEDQPQHF.

The chain carries TRBV2 and TRBJ2-3; D is uncertain. The CDR3 is 16 amino acids. Germline-derived CDR1 and CDR2 are SNHLY and FYNNEI. Between the trimmed V and J ends, which lost 4 bases and 1 base, there was a span of 15 bases. The CDR3 sequence is CASSGLTGLGTDTQYF. The CDR3 DNA reads as TGTGCCAGCAGTGGGCTTACCGGGCTTGGCACAGATACGCAGTATTTT.

The genes are TRBV20-1 and TRBJ2-5; 7 nucleotides agree with TRBD1. This CDR3 region has 15 residues. The junction had 7 bases not matched to a gene; V was cut back by 1 base and J by 2 bases. In germline, CDR1 is DFQATT, CDR2 SNEGSKA (reference sequence). DNA for the CDR3: TGCAGTGCTAGAGGAGGTTGGACAGGTCAAGAGACCCAGTACTTC. It encodes CSARGGWTGQETQYF.

This clonotype turned up a few times. The V call is TRBV28, the J call TRBJ2-4; D gene unclear. Judging by the DNA end, TRBJ2-7 fits better; the J call may be wrong. The V gene's germline CDR1 is MDHEN and CDR2 SYDVKM. The CDR3 totals 14 residues. CDR3 in DNA: TGTGCCAGCAGTTCCCCCGGACCTACCTACGAGCAGTACTTC. This gives the protein CASSSPGPTYEQYF.

The chain uses TRBV15 and TRBJ1-1, with a possible D match to TRBD1 (5 bases). Per germline, CDR1 LNHNV and CDR2 YYDKDF (reference sequence). Trimming removed 0 bases from V and 4 bases from J, with 9 bases in between. The CDR3 is 14 amino acids. CDR3 protein: CATSRDGGGTEAFF. The CDR3, as DNA: TGTGCCACCAGCAGAGATGGGGGTGGCACTGAAGCTTTCTTT. The whole variable domain, filled in from reference TRBV15 and TRBJ1-1, reads DAMVIQNPRYQVTQFGKPVTLSCSQTLNHNVMYWYQQKSSQAPKLLFHYYDKDFNNEADTPDNFQSRRPNTSFCFLDIRSPGLGDTAMYLCATSRDGGGTEAFFGQGTRLTVV.

The V gene is TRBV6-5, the J gene TRBJ2-7; the D gene is possibly TRBD1 (6 bases). Germline V CDR1 and CDR2: MNHEY, SVGAGI. CDR3 length equals 14 residues. Trimming cost V 7 bases and J 1 base, with 14 bases left between them. The CDR3 nucleotides are TGTGCCAGCACCCAGGACAGATCGTCCTACGAGCAGTACTTC. It codes for CASTQDRSSYEQYF.

The chain carries TRBV10-3 and TRBJ2-5, with TRBD2 matching over 12 bases. CDR1 and CDR2 (germline): ENHRY, SYGVKD. The CDR3 is 15 residues long. The V segment lost 5 bases and the J segment 4 bases; nucleotides outside the gene matches: 5. CDR3 sequence reads: CAISSTSGSPETQYF. The CDR3 DNA is TGTGCCATCAGTTCGACTAGCGGGAGCCCAGAGACCCAGTACTTC.

The chain employs TRBV4-1 and TRBJ1-5; TRBD1 matches 7 bases. Germline V gene data show CDR1 as MGHRA and CDR2 as YSYEKL. With 2 bases clipped from V and 3 bases from J, the junction kept 4 bases outside the gene matches. This CDR3 has 15 residues. The CDR3 nucleotides are TGCGCCAGCAGCCAACCGGGACAGTTCAATCAGCCCCAGCATTTT. This codes for CASSQPGQFNQPQHF.

This rearrangement joins TRBV7-9 to TRBJ1-6; D gene unclear. CDR3 length equals 15 residues. Per germline, CDR1 SEHNR and CDR2 FQNEAQ (reference sequence). The V end was cut by 4 bases, the J end by 0 bases, with 7 bases between. CDR3 protein: CASSSESSYNSPLHF. The CDR3 nucleotides read TGTGCCAGCAGCTCGGAAAGCTCCTATAATTCACCCCTCCACTTT.

The sample holds a few counts of this clonotype. The chain links TRBV5-5 to TRBJ2-1, with 10 bases lining up with TRBD2. Per germline, CDR1 SGHKS and CDR2 YYEKEE (reference sequence). Losses at the gene ends were 3 bases for V and 6 bases for J; bases not matched to a gene: 12. The CDR3 length is 17 residues. The CDR3 loop is CASSSPVASGRPNEQFF. In DNA, the CDR3 is TGTGCCAGCAGCTCCCCGGTGGCTAGCGGGAGACCCAATGAGCAGTTCTTC.

The chain uses TRBV24-1 and TRBJ2-1; D is uncertain. Trimming took 7 bases from V and 4 from J, leaving 16 bases between them. Germline assignment: CDR1 KGHDR and CDR2 SFDVKD. The CDR3 loop spans 15 amino acids. The CDR3 bases are TGTGCCACCAGCCATCCTAGAAACCCTTACAATGAGCAGTTCTTC. This encodes CATSHPRNPYNEQFF.

This rearrangement joins TRBV10-3 to TRBJ1-1, with D possibly matching TRBD1 (5 bases). V was cut by 7 bases and J by 2 bases, with 11 bases left in between. CDR1 is ENHRY and CDR2 is SYGVKD in the germline V gene. This CDR3 comprises 13 residues. CDR3 sequence (DNA): TGTGCCATCAAGGGGACGGCTAACACTGAAGCTTTCTTT. Translation: CAIKGTANTEAFF.

This clonotype was seen a few times. The chain joins TRBV6-5 to TRBJ2-7; 8 bases are shared with TRBD1. The last part of the DNA fits TRBJ2-4 better; the J call may be wrong. The germline CDR1 and CDR2 sequences are MNHEY and SVGAGI. The CDR3 totals 13 residues. The CDR3 bases are TGTGCCAGTGGACAGGGCCTCAAAAACATTCAGTACTTC. Translation: CASGQGLKNIQYF.

The chain is built from TRBV5-1 and TRBJ2-1; 11 bases align to TRBD2. The germline CDR1 and CDR2 sequences are SGHRS and YFSETQ. With V trimmed by 1 base and J by 5 bases, 14 bases remained unmatched. This CDR3 is built from 19 residues. The CDR3 DNA sequence: TGCGCCAGCAGCTTGACTGGCAGAATACTAGCGGGAGTACACAATGAGCAGTTCTTC. Its translation: CASSLTGRILAGVHNEQFF.

The chain has TRBV9 and TRBJ1-5, with 11 bases aligning to TRBD1. The CDR3 runs 15 residues. The germline V gene encodes CDR1 SGDLS and CDR2 YYNGEE. V gave up 4 bases and J gave up 6 bases; unmatched junction bases: 6. CDR3 sequence: CASSPEGQGGQPQHF. In nucleotides, the CDR3 is TGTGCCAGCAGCCCTGAGGGACAGGGGGGTCAGCCCCAGCATTTT. The variable domain in full, with the rest retrieved from reference TRBV9 and TRBJ1-5, is DSGVTQTPKHLITATGQRVTLRCSPRSGDLSVYWYQQSLDQGLQFLIQYYNGEERAKGNILERFSAQQFPDLHSELNLSSLELGDSALYFCASSPEGQGGQPQHFGDGTRLSIL.

This clonotype has only a few counts. V and J are TRBV2 and TRBJ2-5, with D tentatively TRBD2 (6 bases). Trimming stripped 4 bases from V and 5 bases from J, with 17 bases between. Germline V lookup: CDR1 SNHLY, CDR2 FYNNEI. There are 15 residues in the CDR3. The CDR3 here is CASSVAVRSGETQYF. DNA of the CDR3: TGTGCCAGCAGTGTAGCGGTCCGTTCGGGGGAGACCCAGTACTTC.